The following is a T cell receptor beta chain sequence with its context. A quantity of about 0.5 to 1 ug RNA underwent reverse transcription using random hexamers. TCRdb analysed the immunoSEQ multiplex PCR reads with MiXCR anew, one entry per CDR3 protein. The sample lists hundreds of thousands of distinct CDR3 sequences, about 82% occurring once. The source of the sample is a study of CD8 T cells in Susac syndrome. Looked up from germline, CDR1 is DFQATT and CDR2 is SNEGSKA (reference sequence). V shed 6 bases, J shed 10 bases, and the junction held 12 bases outside the gene matches. This CDR3 spans 14 amino acids.

The chain couples TRBV20-1 to TRBJ2-1; 10 nucleotides match TRBD2. Sequencing was performed on CD8+ T cells from PBMCs. The TCR comes from a human donor with multiple sclerosis. The CDR3 loop reads CSADSGRTTLEQFF. The CDR3 DNA reads as TGCAGTGCGGATAGCGGGAGGACGACATTGGAGCAGTTCTTC.